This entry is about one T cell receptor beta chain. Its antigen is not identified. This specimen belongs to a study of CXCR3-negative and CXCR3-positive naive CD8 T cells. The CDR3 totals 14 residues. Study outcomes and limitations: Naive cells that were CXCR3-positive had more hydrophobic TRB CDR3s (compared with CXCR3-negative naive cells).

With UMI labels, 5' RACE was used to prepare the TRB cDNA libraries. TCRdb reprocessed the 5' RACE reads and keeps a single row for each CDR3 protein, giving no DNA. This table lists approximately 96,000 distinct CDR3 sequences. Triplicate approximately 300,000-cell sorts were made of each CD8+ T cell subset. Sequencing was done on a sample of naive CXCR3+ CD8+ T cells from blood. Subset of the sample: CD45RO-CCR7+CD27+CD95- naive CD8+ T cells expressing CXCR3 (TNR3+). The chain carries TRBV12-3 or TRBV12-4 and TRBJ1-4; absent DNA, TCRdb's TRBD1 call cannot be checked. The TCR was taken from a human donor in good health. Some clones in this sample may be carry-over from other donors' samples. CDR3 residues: CASATGYGREKLFF.